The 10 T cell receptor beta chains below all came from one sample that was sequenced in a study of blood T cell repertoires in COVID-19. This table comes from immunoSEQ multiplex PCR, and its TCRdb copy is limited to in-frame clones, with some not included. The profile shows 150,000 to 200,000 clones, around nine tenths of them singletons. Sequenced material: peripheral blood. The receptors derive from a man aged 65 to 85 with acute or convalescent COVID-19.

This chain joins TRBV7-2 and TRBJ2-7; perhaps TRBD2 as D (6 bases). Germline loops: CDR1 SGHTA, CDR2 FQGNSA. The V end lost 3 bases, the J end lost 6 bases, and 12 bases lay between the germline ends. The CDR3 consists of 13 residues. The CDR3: CASSFSEEGEQYF. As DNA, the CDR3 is TGTGCCAGCAGCTTCTCGGAGGAGGGCGAGCAGTACTTC.

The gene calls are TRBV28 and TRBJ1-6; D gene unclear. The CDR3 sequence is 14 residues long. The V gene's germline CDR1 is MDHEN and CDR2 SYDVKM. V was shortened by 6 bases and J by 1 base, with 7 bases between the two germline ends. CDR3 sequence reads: CASRVQSYNSPLHF. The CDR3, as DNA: TGTGCCAGCAGGGTGCAGTCCTATAATTCACCCCTCCACTTT. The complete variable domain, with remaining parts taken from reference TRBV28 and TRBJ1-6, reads DVKVTQSSRYLVKRTGEKVFLECVQDMDHENMFWYRQDPGLGLRLIYFSYDVKMKEKGDIPEGYSVSREKKERFSLILESASTNQTSMYLCASRVQSYNSPLHFGNGTRLTVT.

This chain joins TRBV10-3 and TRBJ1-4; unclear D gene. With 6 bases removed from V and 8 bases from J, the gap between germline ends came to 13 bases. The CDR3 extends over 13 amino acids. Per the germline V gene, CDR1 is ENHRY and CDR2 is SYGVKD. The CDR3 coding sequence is TGTGCCATCAGGGCGGAGGGAGGCGAAAAACTGTTTTTT. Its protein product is CAIRAEGGEKLFF.

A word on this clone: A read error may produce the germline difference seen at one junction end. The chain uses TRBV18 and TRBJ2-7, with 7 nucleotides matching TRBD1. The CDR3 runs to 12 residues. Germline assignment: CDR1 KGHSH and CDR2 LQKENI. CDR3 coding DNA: TGTGCCAGCTCACCCCTCGGACAGGCCCCGCACTTC. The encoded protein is CASSPLGQAPHF.

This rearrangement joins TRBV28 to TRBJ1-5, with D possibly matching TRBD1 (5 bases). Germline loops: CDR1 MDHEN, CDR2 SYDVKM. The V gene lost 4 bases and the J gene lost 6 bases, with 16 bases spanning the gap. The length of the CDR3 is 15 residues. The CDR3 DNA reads TGTGCCAGCAGTTCCGGGACTTTTTCCGGTCAGCCCCAGCATTTT. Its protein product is CASSSGTFSGQPQHF.

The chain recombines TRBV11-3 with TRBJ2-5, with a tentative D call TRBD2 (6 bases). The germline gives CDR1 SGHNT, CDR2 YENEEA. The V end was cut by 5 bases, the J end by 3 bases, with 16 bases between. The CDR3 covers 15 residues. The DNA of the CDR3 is TGTGCCAGCAGCCAACGGGGGAGCTCCGAAGAGACCCAGTACTTC. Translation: CASSQRGSSEETQYF.

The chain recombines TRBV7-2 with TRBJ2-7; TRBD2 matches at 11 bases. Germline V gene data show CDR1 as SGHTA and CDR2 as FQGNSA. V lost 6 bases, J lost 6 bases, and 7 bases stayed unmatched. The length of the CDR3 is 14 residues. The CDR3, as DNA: TGTGCCAGCAGTTTCTATAGCGGGGGGGGCGAGCAGTACTTC. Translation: CASSFYSGGGEQYF.

The CDR3 region has the DNA TGTGCCAGCAGCTCAAGGACTAGCGGGGATTACAATGAGCAGTTCTTC. Its protein product is CASSSRTSGDYNEQFF. V is TRBV3-1 (or the pseudogene TRBV3-2) and J is TRBJ2-1; 12 bases map to TRBD2. J lost 4 bases, V lost 5 bases, and 6 bases had no gene match. The CDR3 is 16 amino acids. Germline loops: CDR1 LGHDT, CDR2 YNNKEL (reference sequence).

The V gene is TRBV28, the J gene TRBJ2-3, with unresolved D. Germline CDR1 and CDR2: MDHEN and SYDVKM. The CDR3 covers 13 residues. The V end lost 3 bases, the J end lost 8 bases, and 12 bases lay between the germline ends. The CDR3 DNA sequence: TGTGCCAGCAGTTTTGGGCCACTTGGTACGCAGTATTTT. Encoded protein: CASSFGPLGTQYF.

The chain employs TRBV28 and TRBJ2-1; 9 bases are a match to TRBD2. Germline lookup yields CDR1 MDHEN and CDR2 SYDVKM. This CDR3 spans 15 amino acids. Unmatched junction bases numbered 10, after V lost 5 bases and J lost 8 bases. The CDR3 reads CASSPGGLAGDEQFF. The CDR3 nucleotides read TGTGCCAGCAGTCCGGGGGGACTAGCAGGCGATGAGCAGTTCTTC.